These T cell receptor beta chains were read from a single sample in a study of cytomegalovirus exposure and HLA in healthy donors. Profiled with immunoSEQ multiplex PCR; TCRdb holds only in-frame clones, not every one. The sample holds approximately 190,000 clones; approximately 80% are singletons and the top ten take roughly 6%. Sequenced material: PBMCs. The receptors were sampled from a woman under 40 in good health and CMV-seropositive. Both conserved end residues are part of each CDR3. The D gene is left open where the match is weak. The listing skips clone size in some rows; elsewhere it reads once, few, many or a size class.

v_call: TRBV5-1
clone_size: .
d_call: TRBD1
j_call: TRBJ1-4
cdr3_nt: TGCGCCAGCCAGGAACAGGGGCCCGCAACTAATGAAAAACTGTTTTTT
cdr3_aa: CASQEQGPATNEKLFF

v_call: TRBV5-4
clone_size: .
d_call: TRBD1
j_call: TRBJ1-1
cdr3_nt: TGTGCCAGCAGCTTTGGACAGGGTAGTCAGGTCACTGAAGCTTTCTTT
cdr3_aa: CASSFGQGSQVTEAFF

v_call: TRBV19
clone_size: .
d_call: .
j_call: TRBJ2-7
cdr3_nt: TGTGCCAGTAAAATGGCGGAGGGGCCTACCTACGAGCAGTACTTC
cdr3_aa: CASKMAEGPTYEQYF

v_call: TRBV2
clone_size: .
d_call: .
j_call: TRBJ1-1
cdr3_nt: TGTGCCAGCACGGGAAGAAACAAGGGCCGAATGAACACTGAAGCTTTCTTT
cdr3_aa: CASTGRNKGRMNTEAFF

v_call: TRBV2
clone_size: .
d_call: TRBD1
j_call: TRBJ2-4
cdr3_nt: TGTGCCAGCAGTGGGGGACAGCTGATAGCCAAAAACATTCAGTACTTC
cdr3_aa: CASSGGQLIAKNIQYF

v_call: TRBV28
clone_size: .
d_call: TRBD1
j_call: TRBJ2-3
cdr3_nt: TGTGCCAGCAGAGCTGAACAGGGGGCGCTCGCAGATACGCAGTATTTT
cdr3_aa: CASRAEQGALADTQYF

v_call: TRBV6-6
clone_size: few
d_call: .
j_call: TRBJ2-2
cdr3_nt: TGTGCCAGCAGTCCTGCGGGTCCCAGCGGCGGGGAGCTGTTTTTT
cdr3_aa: CASSPAGPSGGELFF

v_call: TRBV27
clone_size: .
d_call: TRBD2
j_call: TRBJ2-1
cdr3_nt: TGTGCCAGCAGTCCCAGCCTAGCGGGGGGGGATGAGCAGTTCTTC
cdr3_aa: CASSPSLAGGDEQFF

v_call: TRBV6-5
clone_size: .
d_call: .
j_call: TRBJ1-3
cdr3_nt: TGTGCCAGCAGTCGACAAGCTCACTCTGGAAACACCATATATTTT
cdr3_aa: CASSRQAHSGNTIYF

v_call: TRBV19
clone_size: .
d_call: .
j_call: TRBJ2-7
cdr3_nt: TGTGCCAGTAGTATCTGGGCCTCCCCGGCCTACGAGCAGTACTTC
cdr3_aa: CASSIWASPAYEQYF

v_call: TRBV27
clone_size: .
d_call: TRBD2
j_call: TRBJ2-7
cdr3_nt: TGTGCCAGCAGTTTATTGGCTAGCGGGGGGGGTGGACCCAGCGAGCAGTACTTC
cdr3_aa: CASSLLASGGGGPSEQYF

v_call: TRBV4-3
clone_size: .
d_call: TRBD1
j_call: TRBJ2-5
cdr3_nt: TGCGCCAGCAGCCAAATGGGACAGAGTCTTTCGGCCCAGTACTTC
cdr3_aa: CASSQMGQSLSAQYF

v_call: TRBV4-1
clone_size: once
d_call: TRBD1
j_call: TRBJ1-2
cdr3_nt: TGCGCCAGCAGCCAATGGGACAGGGGAAACTATGGCTACACCTTC
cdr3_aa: CASSQWDRGNYGYTF

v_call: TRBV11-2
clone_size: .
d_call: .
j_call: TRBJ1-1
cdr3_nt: TGTGCCAGCAGCTTAGTAGGGGCTCGCACTGAAGCTTTCTTT
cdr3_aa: CASSLVGARTEAFF

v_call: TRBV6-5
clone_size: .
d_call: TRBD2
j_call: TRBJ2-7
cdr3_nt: TGTGCCAGCAAAAGACTAGCCTCCCCCTACGAGCAGTACTTC
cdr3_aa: CASKRLASPYEQYF

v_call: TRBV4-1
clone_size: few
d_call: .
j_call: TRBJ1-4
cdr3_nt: TGCGCCAGCAAAACGTTCAGTCCGACTAATGAAAAACTGTTTTTT
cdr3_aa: CASKTFSPTNEKLFF

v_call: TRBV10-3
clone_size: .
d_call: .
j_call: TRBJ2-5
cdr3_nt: TGTGCCATCAGTGATCTGGGCGGGGAGACCCAGTACTTC
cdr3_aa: CAISDLGGETQYF